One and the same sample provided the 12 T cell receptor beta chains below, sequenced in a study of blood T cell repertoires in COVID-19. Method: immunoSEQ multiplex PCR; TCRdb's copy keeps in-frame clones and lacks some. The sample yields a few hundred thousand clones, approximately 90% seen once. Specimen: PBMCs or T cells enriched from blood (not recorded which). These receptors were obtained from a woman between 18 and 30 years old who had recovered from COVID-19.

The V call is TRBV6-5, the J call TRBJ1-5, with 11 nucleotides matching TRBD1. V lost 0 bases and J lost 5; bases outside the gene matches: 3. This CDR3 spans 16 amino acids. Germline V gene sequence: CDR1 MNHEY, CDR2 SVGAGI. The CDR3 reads CASSYSGQGAYQPQHF. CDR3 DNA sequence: TGTGCCAGCAGTTACTCAGGACAGGGGGCATATCAGCCCCAGCATTTT.

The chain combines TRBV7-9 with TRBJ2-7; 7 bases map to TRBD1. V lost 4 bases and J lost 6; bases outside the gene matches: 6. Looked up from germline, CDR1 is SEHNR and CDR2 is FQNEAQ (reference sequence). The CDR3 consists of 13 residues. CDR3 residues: CASSSPYRGEQYF. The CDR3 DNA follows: TGTGCCAGCAGCTCGCCTTACAGGGGCGAGCAGTACTTC.

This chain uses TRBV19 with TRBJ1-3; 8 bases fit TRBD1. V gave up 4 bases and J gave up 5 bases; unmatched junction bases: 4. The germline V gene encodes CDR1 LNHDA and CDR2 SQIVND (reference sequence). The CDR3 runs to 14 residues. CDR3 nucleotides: TGTGCCAGTAGTACTGGACAGGGTCGAAACACCATATATTTT. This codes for CASSTGQGRNTIYF.

The CDR3 nucleotides read TGTGCCAGCAGCCGAGGACTAGCGGGGGGAGCCGTAGGGAATGAGCAGTTCTTC. Its protein product is CASSRGLAGGAVGNEQFF. The rearrangement joins TRBV5-4 to TRBJ2-1, with 14 bases lining up with TRBD2. The CDR3 totals 18 residues. Per the germline V gene, CDR1 is SGHNT and CDR2 is YYREEE (reference sequence). V dropped 4 bases and J dropped 7; count of bases not matched to a gene: 13.

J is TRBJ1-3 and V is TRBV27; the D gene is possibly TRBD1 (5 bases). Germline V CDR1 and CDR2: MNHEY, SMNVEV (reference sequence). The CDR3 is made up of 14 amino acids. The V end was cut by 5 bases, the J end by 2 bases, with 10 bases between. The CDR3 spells CASSAGGAGNTIYF. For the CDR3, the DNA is TGTGCCAGCAGTGCCGGGGGGGCTGGAAACACCATATATTTT.

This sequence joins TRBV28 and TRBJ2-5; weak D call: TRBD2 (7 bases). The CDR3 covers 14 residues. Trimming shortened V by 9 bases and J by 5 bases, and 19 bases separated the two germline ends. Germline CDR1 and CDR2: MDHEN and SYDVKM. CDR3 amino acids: CASRLGGREETQYF. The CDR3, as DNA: TGTGCCAGTCGGCTCGGGGGGCGGGAGGAGACCCAGTACTTC.

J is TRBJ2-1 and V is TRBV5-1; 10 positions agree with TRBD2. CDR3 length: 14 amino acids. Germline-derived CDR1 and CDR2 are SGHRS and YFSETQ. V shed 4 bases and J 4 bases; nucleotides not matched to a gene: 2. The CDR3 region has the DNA TGCGCCAGCAGCCTGACTAGCGGGTACAATGAGCAGTTCTTC. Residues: CASSLTSGYNEQFF.

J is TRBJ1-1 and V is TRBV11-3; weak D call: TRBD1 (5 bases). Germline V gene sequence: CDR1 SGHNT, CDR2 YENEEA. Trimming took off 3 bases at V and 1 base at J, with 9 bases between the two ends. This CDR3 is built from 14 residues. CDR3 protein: CASSLTATNTEAFF. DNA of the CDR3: TGTGCCAGCAGCTTGACAGCCACGAACACTGAAGCTTTCTTT.

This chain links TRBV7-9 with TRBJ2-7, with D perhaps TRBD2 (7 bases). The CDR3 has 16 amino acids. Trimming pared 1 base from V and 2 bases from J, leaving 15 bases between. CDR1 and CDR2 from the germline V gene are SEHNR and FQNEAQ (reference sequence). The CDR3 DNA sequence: TGTGCCAGCAGCTTAGGGAGAGGGGGGGCCACCTACGAGCAGTACTTC. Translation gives CASSLGRGGATYEQYF.

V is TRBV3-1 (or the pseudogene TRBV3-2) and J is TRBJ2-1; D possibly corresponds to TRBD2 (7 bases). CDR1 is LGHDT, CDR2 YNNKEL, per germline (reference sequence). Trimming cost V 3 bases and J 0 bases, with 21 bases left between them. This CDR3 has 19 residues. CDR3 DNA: TGTGCCAGCAGCCAGCGGCCCACGGTCCGGGGGGCCTCCTACAATGAGCAGTTCTTC. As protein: CASSQRPTVRGASYNEQFF.

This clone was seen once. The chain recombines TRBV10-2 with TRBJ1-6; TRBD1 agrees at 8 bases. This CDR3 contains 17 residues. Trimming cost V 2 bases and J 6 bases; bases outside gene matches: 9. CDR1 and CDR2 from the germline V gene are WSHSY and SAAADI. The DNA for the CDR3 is TGCGCCAGCAGTGAGGTCAGGGGGCGGGGGTTTAATTCACCCCTCCACTTT. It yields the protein CASSEVRGRGFNSPLHF.

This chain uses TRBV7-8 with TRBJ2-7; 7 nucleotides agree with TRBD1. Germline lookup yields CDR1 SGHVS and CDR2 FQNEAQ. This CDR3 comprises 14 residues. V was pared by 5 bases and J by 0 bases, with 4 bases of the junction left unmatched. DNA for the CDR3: TGTGCCAGCAGCCGACAGGGTAGCTCCTACGAGCAGTACTTC. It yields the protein CASSRQGSSYEQYF.